These 17 T cell receptor beta chains came from one sample sequenced in a study of T-cell reconstitution after alpha-beta-depleted transplantation in children. It was with unique molecular identifiers that the TCRbeta library was prepared. From the PCR reads, TCRdb called clonotypes with MiXCR, one entry per CDR3 protein. The table lists approximately 490,000 distinct CDR3 sequences, about 10% of them singletons. The specimen comprised PBMCs, sampled before TCRalphabeta/CD19-depleted stem cell transplant. Source of these receptors: a child aged 2 to 15 with inherited bone marrow failure, due to receive a stem cell transplant.

Many counts were recorded for this clonotype. The rearrangement uses TRBV27 and TRBJ1-3; D not resolved. Germline loops: CDR1 MNHEY, CDR2 SMNVEV (reference sequence). The CDR3 is 15 residues long. V was clipped by 8 bases and J by 0 bases, with 14 bases between them. CDR3 DNA: TGTGCCAGCGGAGGACCATGGGGCTCTGGAAACACCATATATTTT. Translation: CASGGPWGSGNTIYF.

The chain uses TRBV20-1 and TRBJ2-7, with a weak D call TRBD1 (5 bases). The germline V gene has CDR1 DFQATT and CDR2 SNEGSKA (reference sequence). There are 12 residues in the CDR3. V shed 7 bases and J shed 1 base, with 11 bases lying between them. The CDR3 reads CSVPTGSYEQYF. Written as DNA, the CDR3 is TGCAGTGTCCCCACAGGATCCTACGAGCAGTACTTC.

This clonotype was seen ten or more times. The chain is built from TRBV24-1 and TRBJ2-1, with 10 bases matching TRBD1. The CDR3 is made up of 15 amino acids. The V gene end was trimmed by 5 bases and the J gene end by 5 bases; junction bases not matched to a gene: 5. CDR1 and CDR2 (germline): KGHDR, SFDVKD. CDR3 in DNA: TGTGCCACCAGTGCCTGGGACAGGGGAAACAATGAGCAGTTCTTC. Translated: CATSAWDRGNNEQFF.

J is TRBJ2-1 and V is TRBV19, with D perhaps given as TRBD1 or TRBD2 (5 bases each). V was shortened by 3 bases and J by 7 bases, with 16 bases between the two germline ends. Germline values: CDR1 LNHDA, CDR2 SQIVND (reference sequence). The CDR3 covers 15 residues. The CDR3 loop reads CASSISAGPQNEQFF. Written as DNA, the CDR3 is TGTGCCAGTAGTATTAGCGCAGGGCCGCAAAATGAGCAGTTCTTC.

Of note for this clonotype: The junction does not match germline at one end; this may be a read error. The chain uses TRBV3-1 and TRBJ2-7; D is ambiguous. Germline-derived CDR1 and CDR2 are LGHDT and YNNKEL (reference sequence). This CDR3 is built from 17 residues. The CDR3 DNA sequence: TGTGCCAGCTGCCAAGATAGGCTCGGCTACCGTACCTACGAGCAGTACTTC. Its protein product is CASCQDRLGYRTYEQYF.

This clonotype appeared many times. The chain employs TRBV12-3 or TRBV12-4 and TRBJ2-2; 7 bases are a match to TRBD2. The CDR3 loop spans 14 amino acids. Unmatched junction bases numbered 2, after V lost 6 bases and J lost 1 base. The CDR3 sequence is CASRASGNTGELFF. The CDR3 nucleotides are TGTGCCAGCAGGGCTAGCGGGAACACCGGGGAGCTGTTTTTT.

This clonotype was seen more than once but under ten times. The rearrangement uses TRBV20-1 and TRBJ2-1; D gene uncertain. V lost 3 bases and J 4 bases, leaving 10 bases between the germline ends. Germline V gene data show CDR1 as DFQATT and CDR2 as SNEGSKA (reference sequence). This CDR3 spans 13 amino acids. The CDR3 here is CSASVGFYNEQFF. The CDR3 DNA reads TGCAGTGCTAGTGTCGGGTTTTACAATGAGCAGTTCTTC.

This clonotype has just a few counts. The V call is TRBV20-1, the J call TRBJ1-2; TRBD1 agrees at 7 bases. The J segment lost 4 bases and the V segment lost 5 bases, leaving 4 bases of the junction unmatched. Looked up from germline, CDR1 is DFQATT and CDR2 is SNEGSKA (reference sequence). The CDR3 runs 12 residues. The CDR3 DNA sequence: TGCAGTGCTCGCAGGGGGACCTATGGCTACACCTTC. Its translation: CSARRGTYGYTF.

This clonotype has a count of ten or more. A read error may produce the germline difference seen at one junction end. The rearrangement joins TRBV12-3 or TRBV12-4 to TRBJ2-7; no reliable D call. The CDR3 consists of 11 residues. The CDR3 protein is CASSLGYEQYF. In DNA form, the CDR3 reads TGTGCCAGCAGCTTAGGGTACGAGCAGTACTTC.

In the case of this clonotype: This clone may be a read error of a much larger clone one base away. The rearrangement uses TRBV4-2 and TRBJ2-7; D unresolved. Between the trimmed V and J ends, which lost 3 bases and 4 bases, there was a span of 13 bases. In germline, CDR1 is LGHNA, CDR2 YNFKEQ. CDR3 size: 14 residues. The CDR3 sequence: CASSHSMPEYEQYF. The CDR3 DNA reads TGTGCCAGCAGCCACTCAATGCCCGAGTACGAGCAGTACTTC.

This clonotype was recorded at least ten times. The gene calls are TRBV7-9 and TRBJ2-7; D not resolved. This CDR3 spans 14 amino acids. Germline-derived CDR1 and CDR2 are SEHNR and FQNEAQ (reference sequence). Trimming removed 1 base at V and 2 bases at J, with 9 bases between. CDR3 amino acids: CASSLVDVAYEQYF. As DNA, the CDR3 is TGTGCCAGCAGCTTAGTGGATGTAGCCTACGAGCAGTACTTC.

The chain has TRBV19 and TRBJ2-6; D not certain. CDR1 is LNHDA, CDR2 SQIVND, per germline (reference sequence). V was shortened by 4 bases and J by 0 bases, with 10 bases between the two germline ends. This CDR3 has 16 amino acids. CDR3 in amino acids: CASSSPSSSGANVLTF. The CDR3 DNA is TGTGCCAGTAGTAGTCCCTCCAGCTCTGGGGCCAACGTCCTGACTTTC.

In this sample, this clonotype turned up many times. V is TRBV3-1 and J is TRBJ2-1, with 7 bases that match TRBD2. The V and J ends lost 5 bases and 8 bases, in that order; junction bases with no gene match: 9. From germline, CDR1 is LGHDT and CDR2 YNNKEL (reference sequence). The CDR3 consists of 14 residues. CDR3 DNA sequence: TGTGCCAGCAGCACCGGGACTACCGTCCATGAGCAGTTCTTC. As protein: CASSTGTTVHEQFF.

This clonotype was seen repeatedly, ten times or more. The V gene is TRBV11-2, the J gene TRBJ2-1, with 8 positions matching TRBD1. This CDR3 is built from 16 residues. V shed 5 bases and J 6 bases; nucleotides not matched to a gene: 12. CDR1 is SGHAT, CDR2 FQNNGV, per germline. In nucleotides, the CDR3 is TGTGCCAGCAGCACCCCTCGGACAGGGTGGGGCAATGAGCAGTTCTTC. Translation: CASSTPRTGWGNEQFF.

The chain is built from TRBV7-9 and TRBJ2-1; 8 bases fit TRBD2. V trimming: 4 bases; J trimming: 10 bases; junction bases outside the gene matches: 6. In germline, CDR1 is SEHNR, CDR2 FQNEAQ (reference sequence). The CDR3 runs to 13 residues. CDR3 protein: CASSYSGIEEQFF. The DNA of the CDR3 is TGTGCCAGCAGCTATAGCGGGATTGAGGAGCAGTTCTTC.

This clonotype appeared many times. V usage is TRBV5-1 and J usage is TRBJ2-1; TRBD2 might be the D (6 bases). The germline CDR1 and CDR2 sequences are SGHRS and YFSETQ. The CDR3 has 15 residues. The V gene lost 3 bases and the J gene lost 3 bases, with 13 bases spanning the gap. The CDR3 reads CASSYMEGGYNEQFF. CDR3 sequence (DNA): TGCGCCAGCAGCTATATGGAGGGTGGCTACAATGAGCAGTTCTTC.

This clonotype was counted many times. This chain joins TRBV15 and TRBJ2-1, with D maybe TRBD2 (6 bases). Between the trimmed V and J ends, which lost 0 bases and 0 bases, there was a span of 12 bases. This CDR3 region has 17 residues. The V gene's germline CDR1 is LNHNV and CDR2 YYDKDF (reference sequence). For the CDR3, the DNA is TGTGCCACCAGCAGAGATCGTAGTAGCGGCTCCTACAATGAGCAGTTCTTC. The encoded protein is CATSRDRSSGSYNEQFF. The whole variable domain, filled in from reference TRBV15 and TRBJ2-1, reads DAMVIQNPRYQVTQFGKPVTLSCSQTLNHNVMYWYQQKSSQAPKLLFHYYDKDFNNEADTPDNFQSRRPNTSFCFLDIRSPGLGDTAMYLCATSRDRSSGSYNEQFFGPGTRLTVL.